The present T cell receptor (beta chain) was sequenced within a study of T cells in Graves' hyperthyroidism and ophthalmopathy. General study findings and limits: Before onset, ophthalmopathy was predicted by the model a median approximately 6.6 months earlier.

This CDR3 has 14 amino acids. Germline lookup yields CDR1 LNHDA and CDR2 SQIVND (reference sequence). V dropped 0 bases and J dropped 3 bases, with 7 bases sitting between them. Each patient was aged 18 to 65 and had newly diagnosed hyperthyroidism of under 2 months' duration. Diagnosis rested on symptoms, serum thyroxine and TRAb, thyroid ultrasound, and orbital computed tomography. Fresh peripheral blood, 7.5 to 10 ml, was the source of the PBMCs. Worth noting for this clonotype: Its antigen is undetermined.

RNA transcripts yielded amplified TCR beta CDR3 regions. The study used the HTBI primer set for a first-round RT-PCR of the TCR CDR3. TCRdb redid the calling of the multiplex PCR reads with MiXCR, one entry per CDR3 protein. The sample has 550,000 to 800,000 distinct CDR3 sequences, around 15% seen once. What was sequenced was blood. The sequence was obtained from a man aged 50-59 years with Graves' hyperthyroidism. The rearrangement joins TRBV19 to TRBJ2-3; D is unclear. The CDR3: CASSIDPATDTQYF. CDR3 in DNA: TGTGCCAGTAGTATAGATCCCGCTACAGATACGCAGTATTTT.